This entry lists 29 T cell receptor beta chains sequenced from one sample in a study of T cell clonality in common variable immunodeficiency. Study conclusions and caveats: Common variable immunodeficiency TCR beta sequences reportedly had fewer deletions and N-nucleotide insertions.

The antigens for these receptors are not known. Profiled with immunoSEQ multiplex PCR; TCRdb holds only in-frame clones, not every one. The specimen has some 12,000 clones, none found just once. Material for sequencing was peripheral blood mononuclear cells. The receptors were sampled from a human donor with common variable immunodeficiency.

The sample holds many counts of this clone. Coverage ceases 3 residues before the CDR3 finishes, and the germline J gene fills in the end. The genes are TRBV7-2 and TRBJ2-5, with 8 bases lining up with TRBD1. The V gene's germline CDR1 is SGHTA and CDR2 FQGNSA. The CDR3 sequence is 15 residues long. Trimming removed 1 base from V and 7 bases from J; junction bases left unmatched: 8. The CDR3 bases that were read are TGTGCCAGCAGCTTAGGTGGACAGGGTGTGGGGACC. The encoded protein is CASSLGGQGVGT. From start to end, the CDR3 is CASSLGGQGVGTQYF.

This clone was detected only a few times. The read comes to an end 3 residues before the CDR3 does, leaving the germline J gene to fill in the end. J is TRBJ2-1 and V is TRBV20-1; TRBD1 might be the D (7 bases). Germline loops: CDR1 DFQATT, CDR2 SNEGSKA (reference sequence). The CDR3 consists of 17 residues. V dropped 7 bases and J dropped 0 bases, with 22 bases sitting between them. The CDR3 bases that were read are TGCAGTGTCCTAAGACAGGGCGGGGACTTCTCCTACAATGAG. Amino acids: CSVLRQGGDFSYNE. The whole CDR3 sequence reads CSVLRQGGDFSYNEQFF.

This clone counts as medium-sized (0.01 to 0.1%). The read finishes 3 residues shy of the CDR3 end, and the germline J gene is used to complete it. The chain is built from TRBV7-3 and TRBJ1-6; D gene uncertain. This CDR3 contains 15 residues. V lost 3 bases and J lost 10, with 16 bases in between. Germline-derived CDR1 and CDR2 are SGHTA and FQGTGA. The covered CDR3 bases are TGTGCCAGCAGCTTGACGGGTTACAAAGGCTCACCC. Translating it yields CASSLTGYKGSP. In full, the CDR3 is CASSLTGYKGSPLHF.

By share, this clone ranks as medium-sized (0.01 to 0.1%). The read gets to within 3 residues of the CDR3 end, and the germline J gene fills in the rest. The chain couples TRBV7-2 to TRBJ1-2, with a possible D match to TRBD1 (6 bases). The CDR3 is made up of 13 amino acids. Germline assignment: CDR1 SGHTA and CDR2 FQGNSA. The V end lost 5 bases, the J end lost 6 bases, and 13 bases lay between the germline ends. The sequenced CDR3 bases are TGTGCCAGCAGCCCCGGACAGTGGAATGGC. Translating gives CASSPGQWNG. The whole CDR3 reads CASSPGQWNGYTF.

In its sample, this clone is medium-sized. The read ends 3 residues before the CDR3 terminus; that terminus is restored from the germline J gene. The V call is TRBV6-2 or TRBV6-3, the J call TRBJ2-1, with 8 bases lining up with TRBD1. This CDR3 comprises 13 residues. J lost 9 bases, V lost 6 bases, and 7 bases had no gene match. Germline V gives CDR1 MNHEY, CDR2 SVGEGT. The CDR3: CASRGQDQGEQFF. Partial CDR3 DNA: TGTGCCAGCAGGGGACAGGACCAGGGTGAG.

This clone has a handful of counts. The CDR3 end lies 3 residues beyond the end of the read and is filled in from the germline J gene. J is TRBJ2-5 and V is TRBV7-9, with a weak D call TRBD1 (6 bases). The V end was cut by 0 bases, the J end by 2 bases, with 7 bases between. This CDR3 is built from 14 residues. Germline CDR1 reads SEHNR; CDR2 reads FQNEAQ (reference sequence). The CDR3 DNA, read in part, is TGTGCCAGCAGCTTAGCACAGGGACAAGAGACC. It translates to CASSLAQGQET. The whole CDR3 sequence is CASSLAQGQETQYF.

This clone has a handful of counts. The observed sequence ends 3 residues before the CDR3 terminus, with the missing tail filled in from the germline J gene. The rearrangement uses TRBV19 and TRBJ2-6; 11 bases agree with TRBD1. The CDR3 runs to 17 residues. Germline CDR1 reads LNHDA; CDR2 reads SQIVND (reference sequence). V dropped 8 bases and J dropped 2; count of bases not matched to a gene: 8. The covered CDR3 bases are TGTGCCAGTGAACCCGGGACAGGGGGAACTGGGGCCAACGTC. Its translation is CASEPGTGGTGANV. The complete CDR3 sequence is CASEPGTGGTGANVLTF.

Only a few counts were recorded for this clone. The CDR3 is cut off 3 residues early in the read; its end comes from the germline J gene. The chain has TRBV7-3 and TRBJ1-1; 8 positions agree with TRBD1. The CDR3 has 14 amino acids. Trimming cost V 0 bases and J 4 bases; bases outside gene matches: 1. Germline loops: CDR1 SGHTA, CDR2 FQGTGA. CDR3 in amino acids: CASSLTGQGTEAFF. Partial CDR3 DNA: TGTGCCAGCAGCTTAACCGGACAGGGCACTGAA.

CDR3 DNA (partial): TGTGCCAGTAGTACCACGGCGGGGGCCCTTTATGGC. It encodes CASSTTAGALYG. The CDR3 in its entirety is CASSTTAGALYGYTF. The V call is TRBV19, the J call TRBJ1-2; the D gene is possibly TRBD1 (6 bases). The DNA ends 3 residues before the CDR3 does, and the rest of the CDR3 is filled in from the germline J gene. The CDR3 runs to 15 residues. Looked up from germline, CDR1 is LNHDA and CDR2 is SQIVND (reference sequence). V shed 4 bases and J shed 5 bases, with 17 bases lying between them.

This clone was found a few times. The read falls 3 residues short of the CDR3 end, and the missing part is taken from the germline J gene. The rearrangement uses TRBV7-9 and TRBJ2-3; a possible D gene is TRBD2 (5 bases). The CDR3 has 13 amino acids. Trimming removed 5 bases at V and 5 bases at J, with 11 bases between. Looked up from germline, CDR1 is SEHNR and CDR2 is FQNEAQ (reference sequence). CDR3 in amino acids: CASSPFRGDTQYF. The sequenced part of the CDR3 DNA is TGTGCCAGCAGCCCTTTCCGGGGAGATACG.

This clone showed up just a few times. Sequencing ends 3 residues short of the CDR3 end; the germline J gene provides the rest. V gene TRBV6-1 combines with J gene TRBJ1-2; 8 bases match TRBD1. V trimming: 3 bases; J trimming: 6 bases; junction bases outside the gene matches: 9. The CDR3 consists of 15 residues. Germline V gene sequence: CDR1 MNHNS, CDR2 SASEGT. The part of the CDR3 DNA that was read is TGTGCCAGCAGTGAGTTTCCGGGACAGGTCGATGGC. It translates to CASSEFPGQVDG. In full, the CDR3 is CASSEFPGQVDGYTF.

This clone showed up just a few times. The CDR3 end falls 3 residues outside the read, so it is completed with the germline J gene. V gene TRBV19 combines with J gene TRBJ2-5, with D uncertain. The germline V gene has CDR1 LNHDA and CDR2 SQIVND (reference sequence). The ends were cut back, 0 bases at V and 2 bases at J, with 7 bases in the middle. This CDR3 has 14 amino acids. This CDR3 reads CASSIDSVQETQYF. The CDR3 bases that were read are TGTGCCAGTAGTATAGACAGTGTTCAAGAGACC.

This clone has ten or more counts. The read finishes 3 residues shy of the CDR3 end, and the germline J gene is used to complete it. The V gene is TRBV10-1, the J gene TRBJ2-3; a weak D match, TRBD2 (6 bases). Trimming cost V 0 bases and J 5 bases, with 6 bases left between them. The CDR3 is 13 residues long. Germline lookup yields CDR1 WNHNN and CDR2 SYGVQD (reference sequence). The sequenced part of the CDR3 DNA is TGCGCCAGCAGTGAGTCCGGGGGAGATACG. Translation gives CASSESGGDT. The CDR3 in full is CASSESGGDTQYF.

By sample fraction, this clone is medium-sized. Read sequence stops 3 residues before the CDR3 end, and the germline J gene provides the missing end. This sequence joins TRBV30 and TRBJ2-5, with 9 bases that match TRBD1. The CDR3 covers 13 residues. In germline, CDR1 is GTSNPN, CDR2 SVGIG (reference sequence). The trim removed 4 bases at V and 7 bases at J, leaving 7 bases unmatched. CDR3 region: CAWIRDRDGTQYF. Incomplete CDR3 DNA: TGTGCCTGGATCAGGGACAGGGATGGGACC.

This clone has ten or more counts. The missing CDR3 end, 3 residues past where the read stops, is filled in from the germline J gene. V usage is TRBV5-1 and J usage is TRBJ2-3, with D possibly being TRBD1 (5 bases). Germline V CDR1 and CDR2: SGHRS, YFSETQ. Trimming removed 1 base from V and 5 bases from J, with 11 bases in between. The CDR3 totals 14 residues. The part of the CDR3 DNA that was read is TGCGCCAGCAGCTTGACAGGTATTGTAGATACG. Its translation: CASSLTGIVDT. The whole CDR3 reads CASSLTGIVDTQYF.

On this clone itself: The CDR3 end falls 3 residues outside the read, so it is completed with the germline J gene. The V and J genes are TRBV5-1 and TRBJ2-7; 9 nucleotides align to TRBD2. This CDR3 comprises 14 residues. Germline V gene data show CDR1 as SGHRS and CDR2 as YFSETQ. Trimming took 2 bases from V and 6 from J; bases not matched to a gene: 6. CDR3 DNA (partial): TGCGCCAGCAGCTTCGCGCGGGGGGGCGGCGAG. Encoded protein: CASSFARGGGE. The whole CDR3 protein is CASSFARGGGEQYF. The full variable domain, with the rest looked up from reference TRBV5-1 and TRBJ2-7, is KAGVTQTPRYLIKTRGQQVTLSCSPISGHRSVSWYQQTPGQGLQFLFEYFSETQRNKGNFPGRFSGRQFSNSRSEMNVSTLELGDSALYLCASSFARGGGEQYFGPGTRLTVT.

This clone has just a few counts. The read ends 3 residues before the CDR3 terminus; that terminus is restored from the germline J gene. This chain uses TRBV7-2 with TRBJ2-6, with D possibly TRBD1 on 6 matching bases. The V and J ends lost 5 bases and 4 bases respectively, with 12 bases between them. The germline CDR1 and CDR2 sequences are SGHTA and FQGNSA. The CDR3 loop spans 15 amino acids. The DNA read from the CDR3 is TGTGCCAGCAGCCCCAGGGGAGCAGGGGCCAACGTC. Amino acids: CASSPRGAGANV. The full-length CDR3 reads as CASSPRGAGANVLTF. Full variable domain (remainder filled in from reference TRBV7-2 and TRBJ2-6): GAGVSQSPSNKVTEKGKDVELRCDPISGHTALYWYRQSLGQGLEFLIYFQGNSAPDKSGLPSDRFSAERTGGSVSTLTIQRTQQEDSAVYLCASSPRGAGANVLTFGAGSRLTVL.

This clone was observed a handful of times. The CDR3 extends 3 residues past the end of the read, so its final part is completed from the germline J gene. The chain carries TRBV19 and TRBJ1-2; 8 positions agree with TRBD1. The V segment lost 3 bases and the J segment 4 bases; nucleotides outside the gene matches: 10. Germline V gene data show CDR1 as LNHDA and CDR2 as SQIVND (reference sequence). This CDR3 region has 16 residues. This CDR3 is CASSIQGQGQLYGYTF. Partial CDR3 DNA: TGTGCCAGTAGTATCCAAGGACAGGGCCAACTCTATGGC.

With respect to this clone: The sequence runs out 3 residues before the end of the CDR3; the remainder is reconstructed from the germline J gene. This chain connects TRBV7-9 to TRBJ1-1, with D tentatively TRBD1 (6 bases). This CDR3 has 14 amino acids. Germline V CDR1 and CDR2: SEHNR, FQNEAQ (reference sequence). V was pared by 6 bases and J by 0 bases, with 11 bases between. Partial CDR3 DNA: TGTGCCAGCAGGGACGAGGGGGTGAACACTGAA. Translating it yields CASRDEGVNTE. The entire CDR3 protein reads CASRDEGVNTEAFF. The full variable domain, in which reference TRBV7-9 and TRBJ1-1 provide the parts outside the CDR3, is DTGVSQNPRHKITKRGQNVTFRCDPISEHNRLYWYRQTLGQGPEFLTYFQNEAQLEKSRLLSDRFSAERPKGSFSTLEIQRTEQGDSAMYLCASRDEGVNTEAFFGQGTRLTVV.

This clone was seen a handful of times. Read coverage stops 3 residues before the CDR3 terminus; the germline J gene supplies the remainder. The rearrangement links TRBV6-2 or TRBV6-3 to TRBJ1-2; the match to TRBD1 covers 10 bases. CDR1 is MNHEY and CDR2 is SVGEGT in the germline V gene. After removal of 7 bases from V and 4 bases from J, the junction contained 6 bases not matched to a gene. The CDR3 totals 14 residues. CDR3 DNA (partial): TGTGCCAGCACCCAGGGACAGGGGATCTATGGC. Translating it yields CASTQGQGIYG. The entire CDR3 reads CASTQGQGIYGYTF.

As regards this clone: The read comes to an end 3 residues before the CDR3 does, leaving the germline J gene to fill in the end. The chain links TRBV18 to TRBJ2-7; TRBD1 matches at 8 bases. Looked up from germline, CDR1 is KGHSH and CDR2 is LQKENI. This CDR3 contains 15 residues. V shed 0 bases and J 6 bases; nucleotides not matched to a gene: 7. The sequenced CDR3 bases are TGTGCCAGCTCACCACCCGGACAGGGAAGGGGCGAG. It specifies CASSPPGQGRGE. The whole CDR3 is CASSPPGQGRGEQYF.

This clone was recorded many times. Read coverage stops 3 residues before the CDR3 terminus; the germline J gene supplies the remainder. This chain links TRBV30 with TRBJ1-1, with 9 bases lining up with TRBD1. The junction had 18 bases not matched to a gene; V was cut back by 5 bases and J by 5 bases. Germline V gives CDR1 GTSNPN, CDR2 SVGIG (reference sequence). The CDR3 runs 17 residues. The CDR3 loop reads CAWGTGSSTDLLTEAFF. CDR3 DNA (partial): TGTGCCTGGGGGACAGGGAGCTCTACCGACCTTTTGACTGAA.

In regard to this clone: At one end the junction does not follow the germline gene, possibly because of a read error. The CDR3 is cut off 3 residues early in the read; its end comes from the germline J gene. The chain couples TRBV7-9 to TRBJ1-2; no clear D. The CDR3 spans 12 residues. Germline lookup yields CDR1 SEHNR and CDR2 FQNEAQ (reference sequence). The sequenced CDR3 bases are TGTTCCAGCAGCTTAGTTACGAGGGGC. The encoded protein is CSSSLVTRG. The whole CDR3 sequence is CSSSLVTRGYTF.

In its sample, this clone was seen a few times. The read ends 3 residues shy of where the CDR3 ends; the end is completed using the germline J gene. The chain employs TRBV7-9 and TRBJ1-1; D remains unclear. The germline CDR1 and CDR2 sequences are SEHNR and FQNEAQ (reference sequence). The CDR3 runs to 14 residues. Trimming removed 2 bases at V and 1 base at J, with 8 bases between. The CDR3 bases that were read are TGTGCCAGCAGCTTAAACCCTACGAACACTGAA. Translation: CASSLNPTNTE. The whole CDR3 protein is CASSLNPTNTEAFF.

The sequenced part of the CDR3 DNA is TGTGCCTGGAGTGGAAACCGGGACAGGATCGAAAAGACC. It is translated as CAWSGNRDRIEKT. The whole CDR3 is CAWSGNRDRIEKTQYF. The rearrangement joins TRBV30 to TRBJ2-5; 8 nucleotides match TRBD1. The read ends 3 residues before the CDR3 terminus; that terminus is restored from the germline J gene. The germline CDR1 and CDR2 sequences are GTSNPN and SVGIG (reference sequence). The ends lost 1 base at V and 6 bases at J; junction bases unmatched: 13. The CDR3 covers 16 residues.

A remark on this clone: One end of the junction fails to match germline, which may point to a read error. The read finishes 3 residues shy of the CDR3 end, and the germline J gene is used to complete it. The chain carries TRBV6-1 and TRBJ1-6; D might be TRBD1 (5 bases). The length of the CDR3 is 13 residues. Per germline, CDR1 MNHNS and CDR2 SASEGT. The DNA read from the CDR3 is TGTGCCAGCACTGAAAACAGGAATTCACCC. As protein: CASTENRNSP. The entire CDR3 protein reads CASTENRNSPLHF.

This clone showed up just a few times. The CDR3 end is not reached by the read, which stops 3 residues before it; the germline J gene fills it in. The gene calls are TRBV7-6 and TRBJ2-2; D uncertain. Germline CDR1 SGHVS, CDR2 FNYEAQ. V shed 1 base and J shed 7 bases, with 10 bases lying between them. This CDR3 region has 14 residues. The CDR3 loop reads CASSLVTNDGELFF. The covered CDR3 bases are TGTGCCAGCAGCTTAGTAACTAATGACGGGGAG.

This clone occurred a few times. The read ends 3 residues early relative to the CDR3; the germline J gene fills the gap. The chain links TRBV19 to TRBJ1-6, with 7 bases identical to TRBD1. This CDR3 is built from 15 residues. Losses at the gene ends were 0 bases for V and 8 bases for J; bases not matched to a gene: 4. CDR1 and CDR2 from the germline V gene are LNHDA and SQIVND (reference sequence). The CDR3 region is CASSIDRDRDSPLHF. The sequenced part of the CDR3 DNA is TGTGCCAGTAGTATAGACCGGGACAGAGATTCACCC.

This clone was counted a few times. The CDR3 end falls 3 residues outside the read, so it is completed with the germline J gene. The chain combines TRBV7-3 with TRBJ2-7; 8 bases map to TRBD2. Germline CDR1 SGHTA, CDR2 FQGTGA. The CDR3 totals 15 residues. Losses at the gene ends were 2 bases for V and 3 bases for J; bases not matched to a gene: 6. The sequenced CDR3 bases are TGTGCCAGCAGCTTAGGTGCGGGGGGCATCTACGAG. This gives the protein CASSLGAGGIYE. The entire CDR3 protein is CASSLGAGGIYEQYF.